Shown below are 10 T cell receptor beta chains from a single sample sequenced in a study of OX40 agonist ivuxolimab in advanced cancers. The data were produced by immunoSEQ multiplex PCR, yet TCRdb's version contains in-frame clones alone and is incomplete. The sample records nearly 80,000 clones, around 85% being singletons. Sequenced here: CD4+ or CD8+ T cells sorted from blood, sampled in a trial of the OX40 agonist ivuxolimab. All receptors derive from an adult with an advanced solid tumor such as melanoma, head and neck, liver or kidney cancer.

The chain is built from TRBV10-3 and TRBJ2-5, with D maybe TRBD2 (5 bases). The CDR3 extends over 12 amino acids. The germline V gene encodes CDR1 ENHRY and CDR2 SYGVKD. The V and J ends lost 6 bases and 4 bases respectively, with 9 bases between them. In DNA form, the CDR3 reads TGTGCCATCAGCAGTGCGGGAGAGACCCAGTACTTC. This encodes CAISSAGETQYF.

The J gene is TRBJ1-1, the V gene TRBV5-1; D remains ambiguous. This CDR3 comprises 13 residues. V was clipped by 4 bases and J by 1 base, with 8 bases between them. Germline CDR1 reads SGHRS; CDR2 reads YFSETQ. For the CDR3, the DNA is TGCGCCAGCAGCCGGACCGGGAACACTGAAGCTTTCTTT. Its protein is CASSRTGNTEAFF.

The chain uses TRBV7-2 and TRBJ2-5; the D is unclear. The CDR3 loop spans 14 amino acids. Germline V CDR1 and CDR2: SGHTA, FQGNSA. V lost 0 bases and J lost 3, with 8 bases in between. CDR3 protein: CASSLASAEETQYF. CDR3 coding DNA: TGTGCCAGCAGCTTAGCGTCCGCGGAAGAGACCCAGTACTTC. Filled out from reference TRBV7-2 and TRBJ2-5, the complete variable domain reads GAGVSQSPSNKVTEKGKDVELRCDPISGHTALYWYRQSLGQGLEFLIYFQGNSAPDKSGLPSDRFSAERTGGSVSTLTIQRTQQEDSAVYLCASSLASAEETQYFGPGTRLLVL.

This chain connects TRBV10-2 to TRBJ1-5; TRBD1 is a possible D gene (6 bases). Germline assignment: CDR1 WSHSY and CDR2 SAAADI. CDR3 size: 17 residues. V lost 6 bases to trimming and J lost 0 bases, with 18 bases between them. CDR3 sequence: CASSARWGADSNQPQHF. CDR3 sequence (DNA): TGCGCCAGCAGCGCCCGGTGGGGGGCTGATAGCAATCAGCCCCAGCATTTT.

J is TRBJ2-3 and V is TRBV4-1, with 8 nucleotides matching TRBD1. Looked up from germline, CDR1 is MGHRA and CDR2 is YSYEKL. With 9 bases clipped from V and 1 base from J, the junction kept 3 bases outside the gene matches. This CDR3 spans 13 amino acids. The CDR3: CARPGQGTDTQYF. As DNA, the CDR3 is TGCGCCAGACCGGGACAGGGCACAGATACGCAGTATTTT.

The chain is built from TRBV10-3 and TRBJ2-2; the match to TRBD2 covers 11 bases. Germline CDR1 ENHRY, CDR2 SYGVKD. V lost 6 bases and J lost 4; bases outside the gene matches: 7. The CDR3 is 16 residues long. CDR3 sequence (DNA): TGTGCCATCAGAGAGATAGGGACTAGCGGCACCGGGGAGCTGTTTTTT. Translating gives CAIREIGTSGTGELFF.

CDR3 protein: CASSSSRDTQYF. CDR3 DNA: TGTGCCAGCAGCTCGTCCCGCGATACGCAGTATTTT. The chain recombines TRBV11-2 with TRBJ2-3, with D unclear. The V end was cut by 4 bases, the J end by 6 bases, with 8 bases between. Germline V lookup: CDR1 SGHAT, CDR2 FQNNGV. CDR3 length: 12 residues.

The chain couples TRBV18 to TRBJ2-7; 14 nucleotides align to TRBD2. The germline V gene has CDR1 KGHSH and CDR2 LQKENI. The CDR3 loop spans 17 amino acids. V lost 4 bases to trimming and J lost 4 bases; unmatched junction nucleotides: 9. This CDR3 reads CASSRGLAGGRGYEQYF. The CDR3 DNA sequence: TGTGCCAGCTCACGAGGACTAGCGGGAGGCCGGGGGTACGAGCAGTACTTC.

The V call is TRBV6-5, the J call TRBJ1-2, with a tentative D call TRBD1 (5 bases). Germline CDR1 and CDR2: MNHEY and SVGAGI. CDR3 length: 13 amino acids. Trimming took 8 bases from V and 4 from J, leaving 14 bases between them. The CDR3 DNA follows: TGTGCCAGCTCCATGGGGGGAATCTATGGCTACACCTTC. Amino acid sequence: CASSMGGIYGYTF.

This chain joins TRBV9 and TRBJ2-7, with a tentative D call TRBD2 (5 bases). Germline V gives CDR1 SGDLS, CDR2 YYNGEE. V lost 2 bases and J lost 6, with 15 bases in between. This CDR3 contains 14 residues. DNA for the CDR3: TGTGCCAGCAGCGTGCAAAGTGGGGAGCGCGAGCAGTACTTC. It encodes CASSVQSGEREQYF.